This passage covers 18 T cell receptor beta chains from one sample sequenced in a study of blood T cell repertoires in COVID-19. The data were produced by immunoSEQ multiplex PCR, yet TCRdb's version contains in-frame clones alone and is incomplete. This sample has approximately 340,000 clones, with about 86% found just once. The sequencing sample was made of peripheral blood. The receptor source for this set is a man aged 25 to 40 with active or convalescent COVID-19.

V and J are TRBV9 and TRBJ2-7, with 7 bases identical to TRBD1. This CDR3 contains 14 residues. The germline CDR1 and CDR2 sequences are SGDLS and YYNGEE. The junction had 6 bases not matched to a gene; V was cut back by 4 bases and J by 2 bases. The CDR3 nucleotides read TGTGCCAGCAGCCTAATGGGGACAGCCTACGAGCAGTACTTC. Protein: CASSLMGTAYEQYF.

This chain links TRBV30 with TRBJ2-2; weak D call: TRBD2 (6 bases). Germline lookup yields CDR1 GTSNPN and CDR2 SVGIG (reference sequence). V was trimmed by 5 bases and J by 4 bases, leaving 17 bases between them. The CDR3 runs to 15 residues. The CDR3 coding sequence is TGTGCCTGGGAGGAGGGACCGGGTCGCACCGGGGAGCTGTTTTTT. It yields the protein CAWEEGPGRTGELFF. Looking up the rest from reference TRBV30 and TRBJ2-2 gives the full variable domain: SQTIHQWPATLVQPVGSPLSLECTVEGTSNPNLYWYRQAAGRGLQLLFYSVGIGQISSEVPQNLSASRPQDRQFILSSKKLLLSDSGFYLCAWEEGPGRTGELFFGEGSRLTVL.

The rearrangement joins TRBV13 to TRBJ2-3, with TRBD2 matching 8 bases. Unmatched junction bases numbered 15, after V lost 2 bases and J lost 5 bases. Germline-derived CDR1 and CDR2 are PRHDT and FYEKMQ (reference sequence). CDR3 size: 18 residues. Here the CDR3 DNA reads TGTGCCAGCAGCTTAACTACTAGCGGATACCCGAGGGGAGATACGCAGTATTTT. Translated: CASSLTTSGYPRGDTQYF.

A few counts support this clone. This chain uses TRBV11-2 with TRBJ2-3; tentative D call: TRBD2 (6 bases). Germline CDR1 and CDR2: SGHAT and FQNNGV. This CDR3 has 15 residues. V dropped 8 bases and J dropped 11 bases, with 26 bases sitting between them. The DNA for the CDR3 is TGTGCCAGCGTTCGGGAAGCGGGTGCCACGGGGAAGCAGTATTTT. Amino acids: CASVREAGATGKQYF.

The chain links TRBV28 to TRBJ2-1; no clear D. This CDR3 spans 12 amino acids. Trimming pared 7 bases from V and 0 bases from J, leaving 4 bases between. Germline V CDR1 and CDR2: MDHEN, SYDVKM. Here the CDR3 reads CASISSYNEQFF. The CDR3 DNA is TGTGCCAGCATTAGCTCCTACAATGAGCAGTTCTTC.

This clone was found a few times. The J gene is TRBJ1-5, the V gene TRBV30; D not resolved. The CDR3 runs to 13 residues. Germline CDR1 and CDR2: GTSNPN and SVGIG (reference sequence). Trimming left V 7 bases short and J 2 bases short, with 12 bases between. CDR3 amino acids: CASGRPGNQPQHF. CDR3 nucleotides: TGTGCCTCCGGCAGGCCGGGCAATCAGCCCCAGCATTTT.

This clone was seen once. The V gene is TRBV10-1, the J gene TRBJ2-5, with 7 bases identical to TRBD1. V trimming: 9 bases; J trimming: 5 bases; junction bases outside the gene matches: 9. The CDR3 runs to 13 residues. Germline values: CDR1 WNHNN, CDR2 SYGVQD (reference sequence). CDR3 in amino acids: CASKDRPAETQYF. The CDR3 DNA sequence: TGCGCCAGTAAGGACAGGCCTGCCGAGACCCAGTACTTC.

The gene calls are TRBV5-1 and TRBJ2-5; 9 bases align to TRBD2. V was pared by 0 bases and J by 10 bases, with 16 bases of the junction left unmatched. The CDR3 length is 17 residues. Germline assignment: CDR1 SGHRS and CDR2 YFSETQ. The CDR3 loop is CASSLGATGTSLAVQYF. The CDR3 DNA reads TGCGCCAGCAGCTTGGGGGCAACCGGGACTAGCCTGGCGGTCCAGTACTTC.

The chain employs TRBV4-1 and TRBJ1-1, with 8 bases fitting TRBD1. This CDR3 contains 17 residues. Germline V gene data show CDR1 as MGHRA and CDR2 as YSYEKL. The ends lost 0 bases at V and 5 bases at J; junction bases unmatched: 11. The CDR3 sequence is CASSQDQGPQGGTEAFF. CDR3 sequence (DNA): TGCGCCAGCAGCCAAGATCAAGGGCCACAGGGGGGGACTGAAGCTTTCTTT.

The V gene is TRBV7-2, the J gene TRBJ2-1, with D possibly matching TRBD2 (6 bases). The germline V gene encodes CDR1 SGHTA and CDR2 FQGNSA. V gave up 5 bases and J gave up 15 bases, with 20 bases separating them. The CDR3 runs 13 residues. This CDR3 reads CASSPGPGLHLFF. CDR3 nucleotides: TGTGCCAGCAGCCCCGGACCGGGACTTCACTTGTTCTTC.

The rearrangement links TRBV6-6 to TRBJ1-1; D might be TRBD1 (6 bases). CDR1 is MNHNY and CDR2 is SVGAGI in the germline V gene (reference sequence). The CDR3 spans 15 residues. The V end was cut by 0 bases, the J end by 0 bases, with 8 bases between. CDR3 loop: CASSYSKGVNTEAFF. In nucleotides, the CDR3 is TGTGCCAGCAGTTACTCGAAGGGGGTGAACACTGAAGCTTTCTTT.

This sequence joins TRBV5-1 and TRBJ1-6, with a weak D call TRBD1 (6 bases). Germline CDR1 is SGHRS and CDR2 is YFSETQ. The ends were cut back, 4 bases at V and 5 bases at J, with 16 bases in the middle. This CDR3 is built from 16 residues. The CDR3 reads CASSRTARGNNSPLHF. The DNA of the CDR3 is TGCGCCAGCAGCAGGACAGCCCGAGGGAATAATTCACCCCTCCACTTT. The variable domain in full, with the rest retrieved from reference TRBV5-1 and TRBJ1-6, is KAGVTQTPRYLIKTRGQQVTLSCSPISGHRSVSWYQQTPGQGLQFLFEYFSETQRNKGNFPGRFSGRQFSNSRSEMNVSTLELGDSALYLCASSRTARGNNSPLHFGNGTRLTVT.

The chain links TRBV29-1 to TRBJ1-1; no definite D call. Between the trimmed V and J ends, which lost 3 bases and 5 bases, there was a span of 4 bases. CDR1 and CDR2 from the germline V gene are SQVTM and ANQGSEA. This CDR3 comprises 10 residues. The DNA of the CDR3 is TGCAGCGTTGATCGTACTGAAGCTTTCTTT. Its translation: CSVDRTEAFF.

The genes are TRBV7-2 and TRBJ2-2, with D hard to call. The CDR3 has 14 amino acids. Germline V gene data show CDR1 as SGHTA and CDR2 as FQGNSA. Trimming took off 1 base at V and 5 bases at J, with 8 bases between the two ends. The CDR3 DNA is TGTGCCAGCAGCTTAGTTCGAGCGACCGGGGAGCTGTTTTTT. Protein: CASSLVRATGELFF.

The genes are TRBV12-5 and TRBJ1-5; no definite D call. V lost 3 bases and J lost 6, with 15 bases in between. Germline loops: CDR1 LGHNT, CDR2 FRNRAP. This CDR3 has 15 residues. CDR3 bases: TGTGCTAGTGGTTTTTCGTCCTACCCCCCTCAGCCCCAGCATTTT. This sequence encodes CASGFSSYPPQPQHF.

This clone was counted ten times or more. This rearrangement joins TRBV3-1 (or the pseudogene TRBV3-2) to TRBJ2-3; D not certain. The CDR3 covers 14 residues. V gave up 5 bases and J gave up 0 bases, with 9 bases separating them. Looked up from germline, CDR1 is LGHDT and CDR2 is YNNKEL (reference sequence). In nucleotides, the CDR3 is TGTGCCAGCAGCTGGAGAGCTAGCACAGATACGCAGTATTTT. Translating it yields CASSWRASTDTQYF.

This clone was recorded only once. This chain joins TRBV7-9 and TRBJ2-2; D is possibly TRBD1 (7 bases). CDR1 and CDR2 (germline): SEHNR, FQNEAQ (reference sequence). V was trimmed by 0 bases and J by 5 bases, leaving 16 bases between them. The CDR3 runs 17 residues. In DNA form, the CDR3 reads TGTGCCAGCAGCTTAGCGCGATCAGGGGGGCGGACCGGGGAGCTGTTTTTT. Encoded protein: CASSLARSGGRTGELFF.

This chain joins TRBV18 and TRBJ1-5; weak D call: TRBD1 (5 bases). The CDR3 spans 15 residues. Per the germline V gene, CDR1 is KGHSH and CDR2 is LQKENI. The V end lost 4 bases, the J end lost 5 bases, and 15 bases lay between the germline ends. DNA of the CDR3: TGTGCCAGCTCACTGGGGGGAAGAGGGCATCAGCCCCAGCATTTT. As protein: CASSLGGRGHQPQHF.